Shown below are 12 T cell receptor beta chains from a single sample sequenced in a study of blood T cell repertoires in COVID-19. TCRdb's copy holds only in-frame clones and misses some; the assay was immunoSEQ multiplex PCR. Of 130,000 to 150,000 clones listed, about 90% are singletons. The sample was peripheral blood. The receptors were sampled from a man aged 50 to 60 who had recovered from COVID-19.

The V gene is TRBV4-3, the J gene TRBJ1-2; the match to TRBD1 covers 12 bases. CDR3 length equals 19 residues. From germline, CDR1 is LGHNA and CDR2 YSLEER. Trimming took 0 bases from V and 1 from J; bases not matched to a gene: 9. In nucleotides, the CDR3 is TGCGCCAGCAGCCAAGACCCCTTGGGGACAGGGGGCGATAACTATGGCTACACCTTC. Its protein product is CASSQDPLGTGGDNYGYTF.

This chain connects TRBV20-1 to TRBJ2-1, with 11 bases aligning to TRBD2. In germline, CDR1 is DFQATT, CDR2 SNEGSKA (reference sequence). J lost 10 bases, V lost 3 bases, and 8 bases had no gene match. The CDR3 consists of 14 residues. DNA of the CDR3: TGCAGTGCTAGTAGCGGGGGGGAATACAGAGAGCAGTTCTTC. This translates into CSASSGGEYREQFF.

The genes are TRBV7-8 and TRBJ1-5; D is unresolved. Trimming left V 1 base short and J 0 bases short, with 13 bases between. The CDR3 runs 17 residues. CDR1 is SGHVS and CDR2 is FQNEAQ in the germline V gene. The CDR3 sequence is CASSLESGFYSNQPQHF. CDR3 sequence (DNA): TGTGCCAGCAGCTTAGAATCGGGGTTCTATAGCAATCAGCCCCAGCATTTT.

The chain has TRBV13 and TRBJ1-1; a weak D match, TRBD1 (5 bases). The germline V gene has CDR1 PRHDT and CDR2 FYEKMQ (reference sequence). The CDR3 is made up of 16 amino acids. V lost 1 base to trimming and J lost 1 base, with 13 bases between them. CDR3 in DNA: TGTGCCAGCAGCTTAGCGCAGGGCACGAAGAACACTGAAGCTTTCTTT. Its protein product is CASSLAQGTKNTEAFF. The variable domain in full, completed from reference TRBV13 and TRBJ1-1, reads AAGVIQSPRHLIKEKRETATLKCYPIPRHDTVYWYQQGPGQDPQFLISFYEKMQSDKGSIPDRFSAQQFSDYHSELNMSSLELGDSALYFCASSLAQGTKNTEAFFGQGTRLTVV.

The gene calls are TRBV11-3 and TRBJ2-3; D is unresolved. The V gene's germline CDR1 is SGHNT and CDR2 YENEEA. V lost 5 bases and J lost 0, with 6 bases in between. CDR3 length: 13 residues. The CDR3 reads CASSRFSTDTQYF. Here the CDR3 DNA reads TGTGCCAGCAGCCGGTTTAGCACAGATACGCAGTATTTT.

V gene TRBV30 combines with J gene TRBJ2-7; 8 bases line up with TRBD1. With 3 bases clipped from V and 1 base from J, the junction kept 8 bases outside the gene matches. Germline CDR1 and CDR2: GTSNPN and SVGIG (reference sequence). The CDR3 loop spans 15 amino acids. CDR3 region: CAWRKGTGASYEQYF. CDR3 nucleotide sequence: TGTGCCTGGAGAAAAGGGACAGGCGCGTCCTACGAGCAGTACTTC.

The chain is built from TRBV11-2 and TRBJ1-1; a possible D gene is TRBD1 (5 bases). The length of the CDR3 is 14 residues. Germline V CDR1 and CDR2: SGHAT, FQNNGV. Trimming took off 5 bases at V and 3 bases at J, with 13 bases between the two ends. CDR3 sequence reads: CASSPRGGDTEAFF. In DNA form, the CDR3 reads TGTGCCAGCAGCCCCCGGGGCGGGGACACTGAAGCTTTCTTT. Filled out from reference TRBV11-2 and TRBJ1-1, the complete variable domain reads EAGVAQSPRYKIIEKRQSVAFWCNPISGHATLYWYQQILGQGPKLLIQFQNNGVVDDSQLPKDRFSAERLKGVDSTLKIQPAKLEDSAVYLCASSPRGGDTEAFFGQGTRLTVV.

The chain joins TRBV29-1 to TRBJ1-2, with 7 bases identical to TRBD1. CDR1 SQVTM and CDR2 ANQGSEA come from the germline V gene. This CDR3 is 13 amino acids long. The ends lost 3 bases at V and 6 bases at J; junction bases unmatched: 7. The CDR3: CSVDRTGPDGYTF. Here the CDR3 DNA reads TGCAGCGTTGATCGGACAGGCCCTGATGGCTACACCTTC.

The V and J genes are TRBV2 and TRBJ2-1; 13 nucleotides align to TRBD2. Germline-derived CDR1 and CDR2 are SNHLY and FYNNEI. V shed 4 bases, J shed 7 bases, and the junction held 4 bases outside the gene matches. CDR3 size: 15 residues. The CDR3 nucleotides are TGTGCCAGCAGTGTACTAGCGGGGGGGTTAAATGAGCAGTTCTTC. Amino acid sequence: CASSVLAGGLNEQFF.

The gene calls are TRBV3-1 (or the pseudogene TRBV3-2) and TRBJ2-1, with D maybe TRBD1 (6 bases). Trimming removed 7 bases at V and 6 bases at J, with 19 bases between. CDR1 LGHDT and CDR2 YNNKEL come from the germline V gene (reference sequence). This CDR3 has 15 residues. CDR3 in amino acids: CASTMGHEIGNEQFF. DNA for the CDR3: TGTGCCAGCACCATGGGACATGAAATAGGCAATGAGCAGTTCTTC.

The V and J genes are TRBV6-5 and TRBJ1-1, with a tentative D call TRBD1 (5 bases). The CDR3 runs 15 residues. V shed 8 bases and J shed 0 bases, with 16 bases lying between them. Germline CDR1 is MNHEY and CDR2 is SVGAGI. The CDR3 nucleotides read TGTGCCAGCCTCCGACAGTTATACATGAACACTGAAGCTTTCTTT. This codes for CASLRQLYMNTEAFF.

The chain recombines TRBV12-3 or TRBV12-4 with TRBJ1-1; no clear D gene. V was trimmed by 6 bases and J by 1 base, leaving 9 bases between them. CDR3 length: 13 residues. The CDR3 nucleotides are TGTGCCAGCAGCCGGGATCAGAACACTGAAGCTTTCTTT. Protein product: CASSRDQNTEAFF.